The 25 T cell receptor beta chains presented below share a single source sample, sequenced in a study of control samples from healthy donors and cancer patients. Clones were sequenced by immunoSEQ multiplex PCR, and TCRdb holds only the in-frame ones, with some missing. The sample holds 150,000 to 200,000 clones, around 90% seen once. The sequenced material came from blood. The receptor set was obtained from a man aged 30 to 39 in good health.

V usage is TRBV19 and J usage is TRBJ2-1, with D tentatively TRBD2 (5 bases). Germline V lookup: CDR1 LNHDA, CDR2 SQIVND (reference sequence). V gave up 4 bases and J gave up 4 bases, with 14 bases separating them. This CDR3 has 15 amino acids. CDR3 amino acids: CASSTELGDYNEQFF. The CDR3, as DNA: TGTGCCAGTAGTACAGAACTCGGGGATTACAATGAGCAGTTCTTC.

This clone was observed a single time. The chain employs TRBV10-2 and TRBJ2-5; D is undetermined. The length of the CDR3 is 14 residues. Per the germline V gene, CDR1 is WSHSY and CDR2 is SAAADI. Trimming took 0 bases from V and 5 from J, leaving 10 bases between them. The CDR3 sequence is CASSESYSQETQYF. CDR3 bases: TGCGCCAGCAGTGAGTCATACTCCCAGGAGACCCAGTACTTC.

The V gene is TRBV2, the J gene TRBJ1-3; no firm D call. CDR1 SNHLY and CDR2 FYNNEI come from the germline V gene. Trimming removed 7 bases at V and 0 bases at J, with 16 bases between. CDR3 length equals 16 residues. The CDR3 reads CASNPGGPISGNTIYF. DNA of the CDR3: TGTGCCAGCAACCCCGGTGGGCCGATCTCTGGAAACACCATATATTTT.

This clone was detected only a few times. The CDR3 reads CASSYSRGGDQPQHF. The DNA for the CDR3 is TGTGCCAGCAGTTACTCGAGAGGGGGGGATCAGCCCCAGCATTTT. V gene TRBV6-5 combines with J gene TRBJ1-5; D is perhaps TRBD1 (6 bases). In germline, CDR1 is MNHEY, CDR2 SVGAGI. The CDR3 totals 15 residues. The V gene lost 0 bases and the J gene lost 5 bases, with 11 bases spanning the gap.

V and J are TRBV7-2 and TRBJ1-5; TRBD1 is a possible D gene (5 bases). V was cut by 3 bases and J by 4 bases, with 13 bases left in between. CDR1 SGHTA and CDR2 FQGNSA come from the germline V gene. The CDR3 is made up of 15 amino acids. Here the CDR3 reads CASSFTTAANQPQHF. In nucleotides, the CDR3 is TGTGCCAGCAGCTTTACGACAGCGGCTAATCAGCCCCAGCATTTT.

Worth noting for this clone: Other DNA variants within this sample encode the same CDR3. The V gene is TRBV3-1 (or the pseudogene TRBV3-2), the J gene TRBJ1-1; D remains ambiguous. The germline V gene has CDR1 LGHDT and CDR2 YNNKEL (reference sequence). CDR3 length equals 12 residues. V dropped 4 bases and J dropped 1 base, with 4 bases sitting between them. The CDR3 loop reads CASSRGNTEAFF. The DNA of the CDR3 is TGTGCCAGCAGCCGGGGGAACACTGAAGCTTTCTTT.

The V and J genes are TRBV27 and TRBJ1-4, with TRBD1 matching over 10 bases. Trimming removed 2 bases from V and 7 bases from J; junction bases left unmatched: 4. CDR1 and CDR2 from the germline V gene are MNHEY and SMNVEV (reference sequence). The CDR3 is 15 amino acids. The CDR3 DNA reads TGTGCCAGCAGTTTAGGGACAGGGGTAGCTGAAAAACTGTTTTTT. Its protein is CASSLGTGVAEKLFF.

This clone was observed a few times. CDR3 sequence reads: CASSHEGNTIYF. The CDR3 DNA sequence: TGTGCCAGCAGCCATGAGGGAAACACCATATATTTT. The J gene is TRBJ1-3, the V gene TRBV3-1 (or the pseudogene TRBV3-2); D ambiguous. Germline-derived CDR1 and CDR2 are LGHDT and YNNKEL (reference sequence). The length of the CDR3 is 12 residues. The V end was cut by 3 bases, the J end by 4 bases, with 4 bases between.

This rearrangement joins TRBV28 to TRBJ1-5, with TRBD1 matching 10 bases. This CDR3 spans 14 amino acids. The trim removed 6 bases at V and 11 bases at J, leaving 10 bases unmatched. Germline V gives CDR1 MDHEN, CDR2 SYDVKM. CDR3 loop: CASSSTGGESAQHF. The DNA of the CDR3 is TGTGCCAGCAGCTCGACAGGGGGCGAATCGGCCCAGCATTTT.

This chain uses TRBV15 with TRBJ2-7; no reliable D call. Between the trimmed V and J ends, which lost 1 base and 0 bases, there was a span of 16 bases. The CDR3 loop spans 17 amino acids. Germline V CDR1 and CDR2: LNHNV, YYDKDF (reference sequence). CDR3 coding DNA: TGTGCCACCAGCAGAGCCCATGGGCAAGAACGCTCCTACGAGCAGTACTTC. Translation gives CATSRAHGQERSYEQYF.

The CDR3 nucleotides are TGTGCCAGCTCACCGGAGGACGGCCTGTATCAGCCCCAGCATTTT. As protein: CASSPEDGLYQPQHF. The chain combines TRBV18 with TRBJ1-5, with D hard to call. Germline CDR1 and CDR2: KGHSH and LQKENI. With 3 bases removed from V and 5 bases from J, the gap between germline ends came to 14 bases. The CDR3 length is 15 residues.

This chain joins TRBV27 and TRBJ2-7; D is uncertain. The length of the CDR3 is 16 residues. V lost 5 bases to trimming and J lost 1 base, with 18 bases between them. Germline values: CDR1 MNHEY, CDR2 SMNVEV (reference sequence). CDR3 residues: CASSPQAGQASYEQYF. In DNA, the CDR3 is TGTGCCAGCAGTCCCCAGGCTGGGCAGGCATCCTACGAGCAGTACTTC.

The genes are TRBV7-2 and TRBJ1-1, with D possibly being TRBD1 (6 bases). V shed 5 bases and J shed 1 base, with 14 bases lying between them. The CDR3 consists of 15 residues. From germline, CDR1 is SGHTA and CDR2 FQGNSA. CDR3 region: CASSPQGGGNTEAFF. In nucleotides, the CDR3 is TGTGCCAGCAGCCCACAGGGAGGGGGGAACACTGAAGCTTTCTTT.

This chain uses TRBV5-1 with TRBJ1-1, with 11 bases matching TRBD1. V trimming: 4 bases; J trimming: 1 base; junction bases outside the gene matches: 3. Per germline, CDR1 SGHRS and CDR2 YFSETQ. The CDR3 runs 15 residues. The CDR3 loop is CASSRTGGKNTEAFF. The CDR3 DNA follows: TGCGCCAGCAGCAGGACAGGGGGCAAGAACACTGAAGCTTTCTTT.

The chain employs TRBV4-2 and TRBJ1-4; D unclear. This CDR3 is 15 amino acids long. Germline loops: CDR1 LGHNA, CDR2 YNFKEQ. V lost 4 bases to trimming and J lost 4 bases, with 13 bases between them. This CDR3 is CASSLNGVDNEKLFF. The CDR3 DNA sequence: TGTGCCAGCAGCCTGAACGGGGTTGATAATGAAAAACTGTTTTTT.

This sequence joins TRBV7-2 and TRBJ1-3; D possibly corresponds to TRBD1 (6 bases). V was clipped by 3 bases and J by 2 bases, with 14 bases between them. The CDR3 contains 16 residues. Looked up from germline, CDR1 is SGHTA and CDR2 is FQGNSA. The CDR3 is CASSFSRPGAGNTIYF. DNA of the CDR3: TGTGCCAGCAGCTTCTCTCGACCAGGGGCTGGAAACACCATATATTTT.

The chain has TRBV19 and TRBJ1-1; D is ambiguous. The CDR3 contains 13 residues. The germline V gene encodes CDR1 LNHDA and CDR2 SQIVND (reference sequence). V lost 4 bases and J 0 bases, leaving 6 bases between the germline ends. CDR3 DNA: TGTGCCAGTAGTAGGCAGATGAACACTGAAGCTTTCTTT. Protein product: CASSRQMNTEAFF.

This chain links TRBV12-5 with TRBJ2-6, with 10 bases lining up with TRBD1. J lost 0 bases, V lost 6 bases, and 5 bases had no gene match. Per the germline V gene, CDR1 is LGHNT and CDR2 is FRNRAP. The CDR3 has 17 amino acids. The CDR3 coding sequence is TGTGCTAGTGGAAGGACAGGGGGTCCCTCTGGGGCCAACGTCCTGACTTTC. It codes for CASGRTGGPSGANVLTF.

In regard to this clone: Other nucleotide sequences in the sample specify the same CDR3. V gene TRBV30 combines with J gene TRBJ2-2; the D call may be TRBD1 or TRBD2 (6 bases each). Deletions cut 0 bases from V and 5 bases from J, with 7 bases between. Germline CDR1 GTSNPN, CDR2 SVGIG (reference sequence). This CDR3 spans 13 amino acids. DNA of the CDR3: TGTGCCTGGAGTGTAGGGGGGACCGGGGAGCTGTTTTTT. It specifies CAWSVGGTGELFF.

Written as DNA, the CDR3 is TGTGCCTGGGGAGAGCAGGGCAATCAGCCCCAGCATTTT. Its translation is CAWGEQGNQPQHF. The chain uses TRBV30 and TRBJ1-5; D ambiguous. The CDR3 contains 13 residues. The germline V gene has CDR1 GTSNPN and CDR2 SVGIG (reference sequence). Trimming pared 5 bases from V and 2 bases from J, leaving 10 bases between.

This clone was counted once. The chain has TRBV30 and TRBJ2-3; a possible D gene is TRBD2 (6 bases). The V end was cut by 0 bases, the J end by 2 bases, with 12 bases between. The CDR3 contains 15 residues. Germline V gene lookup returns CDR1 GTSNPN and CDR2 SVGIG (reference sequence). CDR3 in amino acids: CAWSVGLADTDTQYF. In DNA form, the CDR3 reads TGTGCCTGGAGTGTAGGCTTAGCGGACACAGATACGCAGTATTTT.

The chain carries TRBV7-2 and TRBJ1-5; no clear D. Germline V gene lookup returns CDR1 SGHTA and CDR2 FQGNSA. This CDR3 has 14 amino acids. Between the trimmed V and J ends, which lost 2 bases and 2 bases, there was a span of 7 bases. The CDR3: CASSLSHRNQPQHF. DNA for the CDR3: TGTGCCAGCAGCTTAAGTCACCGCAATCAGCCCCAGCATTTT.

V is TRBV5-8 and J is TRBJ2-1; weak D call: TRBD2 (7 bases). Between the trimmed V and J ends, which lost 2 bases and 7 bases, there was a span of 13 bases. Per the germline V gene, CDR1 is SGHTS and CDR2 is YDEGEE. The CDR3 loop spans 14 amino acids. CDR3 bases: TGTGCCAGCAGCTTTAGAGGGGGGGTAAATGAGCAGTTCTTC. Its protein is CASSFRGGVNEQFF.

This chain links TRBV19 with TRBJ1-1, with D possibly TRBD1 on 6 matching bases. With 1 base removed from V and 0 bases from J, the gap between germline ends came to 18 bases. The CDR3 loop spans 18 amino acids. Germline V gene sequence: CDR1 LNHDA, CDR2 SQIVND (reference sequence). The CDR3 coding sequence is TGTGCCAGTAGTATAGGAACAGGGTTCGGTCTGCTGAACACTGAAGCTTTCTTT. Translating gives CASSIGTGFGLLNTEAFF.

The rearrangement links TRBV7-3 to TRBJ2-1; D ambiguous. Germline V lookup: CDR1 SGHTA, CDR2 FQGTGA. The CDR3 sequence is 15 residues long. V lost 0 bases and J 5 bases, leaving 11 bases between the germline ends. The CDR3 bases are TGTGCCAGCAGCTTAACTGGGAAGAAGAACAATGAGCAGTTCTTC. This translates into CASSLTGKKNNEQFF.